Listed here is a single T cell receptor (beta chain). These data are taken from a study of blood T cell repertoires in COVID-19. Study context: The United States, Italy and Spain supplied acute and convalescent COVID-19 samples. In each case, the material was cDNA or gDNA derived from T cells, B-cell-depleted T cells, or PBMCs.

Per the original methods: Reference gene primer amplification yielded estimated nucleated cell counts. The repertoire was sequenced with immunoSEQ multiplex PCR; TCRdb's copy has only in-frame clones and lacks some. Clone size and V and J calls were adopted from that table, with D and trimming inferred from the DNA. This sample carries more than 95,000 clones, 91% of them seen once, and the ten largest clones take 5.5% to 7%. The CDR3 runs to 20 residues. The trim removed 5 bases at V and 3 bases at J, leaving 22 bases unmatched. Germline V lookup: CDR1 SGHVS, CDR2 FQNEAQ. The chain employs TRBV7-8 and TRBJ2-7, with 10 bases aligning to TRBD1. Sample: peripheral blood. The receptor comes from a human donor in a cohort sampled during active COVID-19. CDR3 sequence: CASSHVSGTGERSPRYEQYF. The CDR3 DNA follows: TGTGCCAGCAGCCATGTGTCGGGGACAGGGGAGAGATCACCACGCTACGAGCAGTACTTC.